This TCR beta chain appears in the sequencing data of a study of shared clonotypes between healthy human individuals. Study context: CD4 naive cells filled three plates per donor, CD4 memory three, CD8 naive two and CD8 memory one. Study results and caveats: Relative to clonotypes present in all four donors, those not shared had lower generation probabilities.

Per sorted-subset replicate PCR, input was approximately 210 ng DNA, representing about 32,000 T cell genomes. Data came from immunoSEQ multiplex PCR; TCRdb stores just in-frame clones and leaves some out. The sample has some 350,000 clones, roughly 70% seen once; the top ten hold around 10%. CDR3 length equals 16 residues. Germline trimming cut 0 bases from V and 5 bases from J; bases unmatched to any gene: 10. Germline CDR1 reads SGDLS; CDR2 reads YYNGEE. A remark on this clone: The antigen is not known.

The chain links TRBV9 to TRBJ2-7; 8 nucleotides match TRBD1. The sample taken for sequencing was memory CD4+ T cells sorted from blood. As for subset: CD45RA-negative fraction. The source of this sequence is a man aged 25 to 45 in good health. The CDR3: CASSVDFNRGTNEQYF. CDR3 coding DNA: TGTGCCAGCAGCGTAGATTTTAACAGGGGGACGAACGAGCAGTACTTC.